This T cell receptor (beta chain) was observed in a study of blood T cell repertoires in COVID-19. Here immunoSEQ multiplex PCR was the method, and the copy in TCRdb shows in-frame clones only, minus some. Altogether around 110,000 clones are present, approximately 84% being singletons, with the ten largest covering approximately 7%. Germline CDR1 and CDR2: SGHAT and FQNNGV. The CDR3 has 15 residues. Trimming cost V 2 bases and J 8 bases, with 15 bases left between them. The receptor's source is a man between 65 and 79 years old with active or convalescent COVID-19. The chain carries TRBV11-2 and TRBJ2-2, with D possibly being TRBD2 (6 bases). Sequenced sample: peripheral blood. CDR3 sequence (DNA): TGTGCCAGCAGCTTATCTGGAGGGTTTGGGGGGGAGCTGTTTTTT. This translates into CASSLSGGFGGELFF.